Listed here is a single TCR beta chain. What it binds is unknown. 60 Vbeta and 13 Jbeta primers were used in PCR. Assay: immunoSEQ multiplex PCR; the TCRdb copy retains only in-frame clones and omits some. In the table there are more than 85,000 clones, about three quarters of which are singletons. This entry belongs to a study of cytomegalovirus exposure and HLA in healthy donors. Whereas donors were nominally healthy upon sampling, unrecorded immune exposures were probable. Study-wide findings and caveats: In presence/absence analyses, roughly uniform sequencing depth across donors was assumed. Reports showed the classifier diagnosing cytomegalovirus status with high specificity and sensitivity. Per a later analysis, roughly 17,000 TCR beta sequences showed association with HLA alleles at 0.05 false discovery rate.

The sequenced material came from PBMCs. The clonotype comes from a woman in her fifties or sixties in good health and CMV-seropositive.

The CDR3 protein is CASSIQGETQYF. The CDR3 DNA reads as TGTGCCAGTAGTATACAGGGGGAGACCCAGTACTTC. The gene calls are TRBV19 and TRBJ2-5; a possible D gene is TRBD1 (6 bases). Germline V gives CDR1 LNHDA, CDR2 SQIVND (reference sequence). The CDR3 sequence is 12 residues long. V was shortened by 2 bases and J by 5 bases, with 6 bases between the two germline ends.